The clone carrying this T cell receptor (beta chain) appeared a single time. Antigen specificity is unknown. The data belong to a study of STAT5B mutations in CD4+ large granular lymphocyte leukemia. Healthy controls were blood donor buffy coats. Profiling relied on immunoSEQ multiplex PCR, and the TCRdb table lists in-frame clones only, not all of them. Of roughly 36,000 clones listed, 69% are singletons. Study outcomes and limitations: Top patient clones used TRBV06 genes more often: 8/27 versus 2/35 in controls. Patient CD4-sorted repertoires looked more clonal than healthy CD4+ repertoires, even without putative leukemic clones.

From germline, CDR1 is SGHAT and CDR2 FQNNGV. Trimming took 5 bases from V and 0 from J, leaving 3 bases between them. This CDR3 spans 12 amino acids. This chain uses TRBV11-2 with TRBJ2-3, with no clear D. Input material: CD4+ T cells from blood buffy coats. This TCR was sampled from a human donor in good health. The DNA of the CDR3 is TGTGCCAGCAGCCAAAGCACAGATACGCAGTATTTT. This translates into CASSQSTDTQYF.